These T cell receptor beta chains were read from a single sample in a study of CD8+CD57+ T cells in acquired aplastic anemia. TCRdb used MiXCR to reprocess the reads, holding one entry per CDR3 protein. The profile shows roughly 300,000 distinct CDR3 sequences, around 60% of them singletons. The sequencing sample was made of sorted CD4+, CD8+, or CD8+CD57+ T cells (not recorded which) from PBMCs. These receptors were taken from a human donor with severe aplastic anemia or a healthy control (not recorded which). CDR3s include the opening cysteine and the closing phenylalanine or tryptophan. A D gene is named only where the DNA matches it firmly. Size tells how often a clone was seen (once, few, many) or the class of an expanded clone, and some rows leave it out.

CDR3 DNA: TGTGCCAGCAGCCGAGGGACAGGGAGAAGCAATCAGCCCCAGCATTTT
CDR3 protein: CASSRGTGRSNQPQHF
D gene: TRBD1
J gene: TRBJ1-5
clone size: NA
V gene: TRBV7-9

CDR3 DNA: TGCAGTGCTCATAGCGGGCTGGAGTACTTC
CDR3 protein: CSAHSGLEYF
D gene: TRBD2
J gene: TRBJ2-7
clone size: NA
V gene: TRBV20-1

CDR3 DNA: TGTGCCAGCAGCTTGGGACAGGCCCACTTCACTGGGGCCAACGTCCTGACTTTC
CDR3 protein: CASSLGQAHFTGANVLTF
D gene: TRBD1
J gene: TRBJ2-6
clone size: many
V gene: TRBV7-9

CDR3 DNA: TGTGCCAGCAGTTTATCCCTCAAGGCGGAGAATCAGCCCCAGCATTTT
CDR3 protein: CASSLSLKAENQPQHF
D gene: NA
J gene: TRBJ1-5
clone size: many
V gene: TRBV12-3/TRBV12-4

CDR3 DNA: TGTGCCAGCAGTGGTGGGGCTAGTAATCAGCCCCAGCATTTT
CDR3 protein: CASSGGASNQPQHF
D gene: NA
J gene: TRBJ1-5
clone size: many
V gene: TRBV12-3/TRBV12-4

CDR3 DNA: TGTGCCAGCACCTTCTCTCGGGGATTCTCTGGCTACACCTTC
CDR3 protein: CASTFSRGFSGYTF
D gene: NA
J gene: TRBJ1-2
clone size: NA
V gene: TRBV7-9

CDR3 DNA: TGTGCCAGCAGTTACGGGGGGGTCCCGCTCCCCTATGGCTACACCTTC
CDR3 protein: CASSYGGVPLPYGYTF
D gene: NA
J gene: TRBJ1-2
clone size: few
V gene: TRBV6-6

CDR3 DNA: TGTGCCAGCAGCTTAGGGCCACTACGGGGGCAGTACTTC
CDR3 protein: CASSLGPLRGQYF
D gene: NA
J gene: TRBJ2-7
clone size: NA
V gene: TRBV7-4

CDR3 DNA: TGTGCCAGCAGCTTGCCCAACCAAGAGACCCAGTACTTC
CDR3 protein: CASSLPNQETQYF
D gene: NA
J gene: TRBJ2-5
clone size: NA
V gene: TRBV5-6

CDR3 DNA: TGCAGCGCCTCGGGACTAGCGGGCAATGAGCAGTTCTTC
CDR3 protein: CSASGLAGNEQFF
D gene: TRBD2
J gene: TRBJ2-1
clone size: NA
V gene: TRBV29-1

CDR3 DNA: TGCAGTATATCGGGACTAGCGGGCGATAGCTCCTACGAGCAGTACTTC
CDR3 protein: CSISGLAGDSSYEQYF
D gene: TRBD2
J gene: TRBJ2-7
clone size: many
V gene: TRBV20-1

CDR3 DNA: TGTGCCAGTTCAGGCGACCCCCACTCTGGGGCCAACGTCCTGACTTTC
CDR3 protein: CASSGDPHSGANVLTF
D gene: NA
J gene: TRBJ2-6
clone size: NA
V gene: TRBV2

CDR3 DNA: TGTGCCAGCAGCCGGGGGGGCGGGTATCAGCCCCAGCATTTT
CDR3 protein: CASSRGGGYQPQHF
D gene: NA
J gene: TRBJ1-5
clone size: few
V gene: TRBV27

CDR3 DNA: TGTGCCAGCAGCCCCCCACCGGGACTGTACCAGTTCTTC
CDR3 protein: CASSPPPGLYQFF
D gene: NA
J gene: TRBJ2-1
clone size: NA
V gene: TRBV7-9

CDR3 DNA: TGTGCCAGCTCAGCCGGACAGGGGTACGAGCAGTACTTC
CDR3 protein: CASSAGQGYEQYF
D gene: TRBD1
J gene: TRBJ2-7
clone size: many
V gene: TRBV18

CDR3 DNA: TGTGCCAGCAGCTTAAACCCGGGAAACACCGGGGAGCTGTTTTTT
CDR3 protein: CASSLNPGNTGELFF
D gene: NA
J gene: TRBJ2-2
clone size: NA
V gene: TRBV7-9

CDR3 DNA: TGTGCCAGCAGCTCCAGCGGGAACACAGATACGCAGTATTTT
CDR3 protein: CASSSSGNTDTQYF
D gene: TRBD2
J gene: TRBJ2-3
clone size: NA
V gene: TRBV7-2

CDR3 DNA: TGTGCCAGTAGTATGACAGGGAGATCCTACGAGCAGTACTTC
CDR3 protein: CASSMTGRSYEQYF
D gene: TRBD1
J gene: TRBJ2-7
clone size: NA
V gene: TRBV19

CDR3 DNA: TGTGCCAGCAGAACCCTAGGGACAGATACGCAGTATTTT
CDR3 protein: CASRTLGTDTQYF
D gene: NA
J gene: TRBJ2-3
clone size: many
V gene: TRBV6-5

CDR3 DNA: TGTGCCAGCAGCGCCCCTCGGACAGGGGCCTATGGCTACACCTTC
CDR3 protein: CASSAPRTGAYGYTF
D gene: TRBD1
J gene: TRBJ1-2
clone size: many
V gene: TRBV9

CDR3 DNA: TGTGCCACAGGACGGTACCAAGAGACCCAGTACTTC
CDR3 protein: CATGRYQETQYF
D gene: NA
J gene: TRBJ2-5
clone size: many
V gene: TRBV15

CDR3 DNA: TGTGCCAGCAGCGTTCGACCGAGAAGCAATGAAAAACTGTTTTTT
CDR3 protein: CASSVRPRSNEKLFF
D gene: NA
J gene: TRBJ1-4
clone size: many
V gene: TRBV9